This record looks at one TCR beta chain sequence and its context. The sequenced fragment ends 3 residues before the CDR3 boundary, so the rest is inferred from the germline J gene. Produced via immunoSEQ multiplex PCR; TCRdb's table is partial and in-frame only. The sample is made up of more than 20,000 clones, and the top ten hold around 3.5% of it. The sample originates from a study of T cells in women clearing cervical HPV infection. Germline values: CDR1 LNHDA, CDR2 SQIVND (reference sequence). The ends were cut back, 7 bases at V and 5 bases at J, with 14 bases in the middle. The CDR3 extends over 13 amino acids.

The sequencing input was blood buffy coat. The clonotype originates from a woman aged 18 to 75 with a cervical HPV16 infection that either progressed to CIN3+ or cleared (not recorded which). The chain couples TRBV19 to TRBJ2-5; D not resolved. The CDR3 DNA, read in part, is TGTGCCAGTAAGACGAGTGAAGGGGAGACC. It translates to CASKTSEGET. The entire CDR3 protein reads CASKTSEGETQYF.